These T cell receptor beta chains were read from a single sample in a study of T cell responses to AZD1222 COVID-19 vaccine. Profiling relied on immunoSEQ multiplex PCR, and the TCRdb table lists in-frame clones only, not all of them. The sample lists around 83,000 clones; 86% were seen once. Sequenced here: peripheral blood, sampled on day 0 of AZD1222 vaccination. Receptors originate from an adult in good health. Both conserved end residues are trimmed from each CDR3.

j_gene: TRBJ2-1
v_gene: TRBV9
CDR3aa: ASSVAGTSGIYEQF

j_gene: TRBJ1-2
v_gene: TRBV7-2
CDR3aa: ASSLAVTGGRGYT

j_gene: TRBJ2-2
v_gene: TRBV7-6
CDR3aa: ASSSRLAGSYTGELF

j_gene: TRBJ2-2
v_gene: TRBV24-1
CDR3aa: ATSAGGELF

j_gene: TRBJ1-2
v_gene: TRBV6-6
CDR3aa: ASSKPWDTSGYT

j_gene: TRBJ1-2
v_gene: TRBV7-2
CDR3aa: ASSPRIDYGYT

j_gene: TRBJ1-2
v_gene: TRBV7-9
CDR3aa: ASSLAETTGGYT

j_gene: TRBJ1-1
v_gene: TRBV27
CDR3aa: ASSALRGLGTEAF

j_gene: TRBJ2-1
v_gene: TRBV29-1
CDR3aa: SGPGIHEQF

j_gene: TRBJ2-2
v_gene: TRBV25-1
CDR3aa: ASIASGGYTGELF

j_gene: TRBJ2-5
v_gene: TRBV3-1/TRBV3-2
CDR3aa: ASSQERPRTGYPLSLWAQY

j_gene: TRBJ2-7
v_gene: TRBV3-1/TRBV3-2
CDR3aa: ASSLKSYEQY

j_gene: TRBJ1-1
v_gene: TRBV6-1
CDR3aa: ASSEKNTEAF

j_gene: TRBJ2-1
v_gene: TRBV7-3
CDR3aa: ASSSRQGGSYNEQF

j_gene: TRBJ1-2
v_gene: TRBV7-8
CDR3aa: ASSLAFNTQGRTNYGYT

j_gene: TRBJ2-5
v_gene: TRBV2
CDR3aa: ASSELEETQY

j_gene: TRBJ1-3
v_gene: TRBV6-1
CDR3aa: ASSEALQGFGNTIY

j_gene: TRBJ2-2
v_gene: TRBV7-6
CDR3aa: ASSLETGGGRFNTGELF

j_gene: TRBJ2-7
v_gene: TRBV5-6
CDR3aa: ASSLGPGYEQY

j_gene: TRBJ1-3
v_gene: TRBV6-5
CDR3aa: ASSYRRTGLDTIY

j_gene: TRBJ2-7
v_gene: TRBV5-4
CDR3aa: ASRPGGAITYEQY

j_gene: TRBJ1-1
v_gene: TRBV6-5
CDR3aa: ASSNPAEYTEAF

j_gene: TRBJ1-6
v_gene: TRBV3-1/TRBV3-2
CDR3aa: ASQGSHNSPLH

j_gene: TRBJ1-4
v_gene: TRBV7-9
CDR3aa: ASSLGYGEKLF